This is a list of T cell receptor beta chains from one sample in a study of T cell responses to AZD1222 COVID-19 vaccine. Some clones are missing from TCRdb's copy, which holds only in-frame ones; the method was immunoSEQ multiplex PCR. The sample lists about 100,000 clones, around 87% occurring once. This specimen was peripheral blood, taken 28 days after the second AZD1222 dose. Source of these receptors: an adult who received the AZD1222 COVID-19 vaccine. Each CDR3 is given with its conserved first and last residue. D genes are given only for firm matches. Some rows have no size entry. The others give once, few or many, or a class for an expanded clone.

CDR3 DNA | CDR3 protein | D gene | J gene | V gene | clone size
TGCGCCAGCAGTGAGGTTCAGGTTTATGGCTACACCTTC | CASSEVQVYGYTF | NA | TRBJ1-2 | TRBV10-2 | once
TGCAGCGTTGCCTGGACAGGGCTTGATAATGAGCAGTTCTTC | CSVAWTGLDNEQFF | TRBD1 | TRBJ2-1 | TRBV29-1 | NA
TGTGCCAGCAGCTTCCCCGGGGGTGGTGAACTGTTTTTT | CASSFPGGGELFF | NA | TRBJ1-4 | TRBV7-8 | few
TGTGCCAGTAGTATAGATCGGGGAAGGCCGCCCCAGCATTTT | CASSIDRGRPPQHF | NA | TRBJ1-5 | TRBV19 | NA
TGTGCCAGCAGCCGGACAGGGCCCTACGAGCAGTACTTC | CASSRTGPYEQYF | TRBD1 | TRBJ2-7 | TRBV3-1/TRBV3-2 | NA
TGTGCCAGCAGTCCGGGACAGGGCTACGAGCAGTACTTC | CASSPGQGYEQYF | TRBD1 | TRBJ2-7 | TRBV28 | NA
TGTGCCAGCAGCTTAGAGGTGGGACAGGGGGCGGAAGCTTTCTTT | CASSLEVGQGAEAFF | TRBD1 | TRBJ1-1 | TRBV7-3 | NA
TGTGCCACCAGCAGAGACCCCAGGGGAGTAGAAGGCTACACCTTC | CATSRDPRGVEGYTF | NA | TRBJ1-2 | TRBV15 | NA
TGTGCCAGCAGCTTGCCCAGGAGCGGGAGGTCCCATGAGCAGTTCTTC | CASSLPRSGRSHEQFF | TRBD2 | TRBJ2-1 | TRBV11-2 | NA
TGTGCCAGCAGCTTCACAGGGACCCAAGAGACCCAGTACTTC | CASSFTGTQETQYF | NA | TRBJ2-5 | TRBV7-9 | NA
TGCGCCAGCAGCCAAGGGGACTTTCGCTCCTACGAGCAGTACTTC | CASSQGDFRSYEQYF | NA | TRBJ2-7 | TRBV4-3 | NA
TGTGCCAGTAGTATAGTGGGACAGCCGACCTACGAGCAGTACTTC | CASSIVGQPTYEQYF | TRBD1 | TRBJ2-7 | TRBV19 | once
TGTGCCAGTAGTGCCCATGGACAGGGTGGACAGCCCCAGCATTTT | CASSAHGQGGQPQHF | TRBD1 | TRBJ1-5 | TRBV19 | NA
TGTGCCAGCGGGATCTCTGGAAACACCATATATTTT | CASGISGNTIYF | NA | TRBJ1-3 | TRBV6-5 | few
TGTGCCACCAGCATCGGGAGCAACTACAATGAGCAGTTCTTC | CATSIGSNYNEQFF | NA | TRBJ2-1 | TRBV15 | NA
TGTGCCAGCAGCTCTACAGGGTACCCTGGAAACACCATATATTTT | CASSSTGYPGNTIYF | NA | TRBJ1-3 | TRBV7-2 | NA
TGTGCCAGCAGCCAGGGGGGGGCCCCTTTCTATGGCTACACCTTC | CASSQGGAPFYGYTF | TRBD1 | TRBJ1-2 | TRBV7-6 | once
TGTGCCTGGAGTGTAAGTCACGGAAACACCATATATTTT | CAWSVSHGNTIYF | NA | TRBJ1-3 | TRBV30 | NA
TGTGCCACCGCCCGGGCGGGAGAGGAGAAAGAGACCCAGTACTTC | CATARAGEEKETQYF | TRBD2 | TRBJ2-5 | TRBV24-1 | NA
TGTGCCAGCAGCCTGAAAATTTGGACGGTCGGGACTGAAGCTTTCTTT | CASSLKIWTVGTEAFF | NA | TRBJ1-1 | TRBV5-6 | NA
TGTGCCAGCAGCCAACAACGGGGTCACGAGACCCAGTACTTC | CASSQQRGHETQYF | NA | TRBJ2-5 | TRBV7-2 | NA
TGCAGTGCTAGGGCCTTCGAAGGGCAGTACTTC | CSARAFEGQYF | NA | TRBJ2-7 | TRBV20-1 | NA
TGTGCCTGGAGTCCACTTTATGGCTACACCTTC | CAWSPLYGYTF | NA | TRBJ1-2 | TRBV30 | NA
TGTGCCAGCAGCCAAACGGGGCAATGGAGGAATGAGCAGTTCTTC | CASSQTGQWRNEQFF | NA | TRBJ2-1 | TRBV3-1/TRBV3-2 | NA
TGCGCCAGCAGCCATACCGGGACAGGGGGTTCCGGGGAGCTGTTTTTT | CASSHTGTGGSGELFF | TRBD1 | TRBJ2-2 | TRBV10-2 | NA
TGTGCCAGCTCACCCCCGGTGTTGTACGAGCAGTACTTC | CASSPPVLYEQYF | NA | TRBJ2-7 | TRBV18 | NA
TGCGCCAGCAGCTCCCGGACAGGGGGCGGTGGAGAGACCCAGTACTTC | CASSSRTGGGGETQYF | TRBD1 | TRBJ2-5 | TRBV5-1 | NA
TGTGCCAGCAGCTTATCTAGCGTGAATGAGCAGTTCTTC | CASSLSSVNEQFF | NA | TRBJ2-1 | TRBV5-8 | NA
TGTGCCAGCAGTCCCCTTGGGGAATCGGACACTGAAGCTTTCTTT | CASSPLGESDTEAFF | NA | TRBJ1-1 | TRBV6-2/TRBV6-3 | NA
TGTGCCACCAGCAGAGGGGCAGGGGGTAACTATGGCTACACCTTC | CATSRGAGGNYGYTF | TRBD1 | TRBJ1-2 | TRBV15 | NA
TGTGCCACAGGACAGGGGGATCAGCCCCAGCATTTT | CATGQGDQPQHF | TRBD1 | TRBJ1-5 | TRBV5-4 | NA
TGCGCCAGCAGCCAATCATCGGGGGACAGGGTTGACATGAACACTGAAGCTTTCTTT | CASSQSSGDRVDMNTEAFF | TRBD1 | TRBJ1-1 | TRBV4-1 | once
TGTGCCAGCAGCGTAGCGGGACAGGGTGGCACTGAAGCTTTCTTT | CASSVAGQGGTEAFF | TRBD1 | TRBJ1-1 | TRBV9 | few
TGTGCCAGCAGCGTAGTGGAGGGGACGGGCACCGGGGAGCTGTTTTTT | CASSVVEGTGTGELFF | NA | TRBJ2-2 | TRBV9 | NA
TGCGCCAGCAGCCCACAGGCCGGGACAGTTTACTATGGCTACACCTTC | CASSPQAGTVYYGYTF | TRBD1 | TRBJ1-2 | TRBV4-3 | NA
TGTGCCATCTTACCCGGGGGGAGAAACTATGGCTACACCTTC | CAILPGGRNYGYTF | NA | TRBJ1-2 | TRBV28 | NA
TGTGCCAGTGGTGAAGATATGTGGGATTCCTACGAGCAGTACTTC | CASGEDMWDSYEQYF | NA | TRBJ2-7 | TRBV6-1 | NA
TGCAGCGTTGATAGGAACAGGGGAATAACTGAAGCTTTCTTT | CSVDRNRGITEAFF | TRBD1 | TRBJ1-1 | TRBV29-1 | NA
TGTGCCAGCAGTGCCGAACGCTCTGGGGCCAACGTCCTGACTTTC | CASSAERSGANVLTF | NA | TRBJ2-6 | TRBV2 | NA
TGTGCCAGCAGTTCGGGTCGCGGGGCCACTGAAGCTTTCTTT | CASSSGRGATEAFF | NA | TRBJ1-1 | TRBV6-5 | NA
TGTGCCAGCAGTGAATTCACCGGGACTAGAACCTACGAGCAGTACTTC | CASSEFTGTRTYEQYF | TRBD2 | TRBJ2-7 | TRBV6-1 | NA
TGTGCCAGCAGTTTGTCTGGGACGGAAGAGCAGTACTTC | CASSLSGTEEQYF | NA | TRBJ2-7 | TRBV12-3/TRBV12-4 | few
TGTGCCAGCAGCGATACACAGGGGGCAGTTTATGGCTACACCTTC | CASSDTQGAVYGYTF | TRBD1 | TRBJ1-2 | TRBV6-1 | NA
TGTGCCAGCTCACCTACAGATACGCAGTATTTT | CASSPTDTQYF | NA | TRBJ2-3 | TRBV18 | NA
TGTGCCAGCAGTTTATTTCTCGGTAGTAGCACAGATACGCAGTATTTT | CASSLFLGSSTDTQYF | NA | TRBJ2-3 | TRBV27 | NA
TGTGCCAGCACACGGGGACCCTACGAGCAGTACTTC | CASTRGPYEQYF | NA | TRBJ2-7 | TRBV2 | NA
TGTGCCAGCTTGAGGGGCACCGGGGAGCTGTTTTTT | CASLRGTGELFF | NA | TRBJ2-2 | TRBV28 | NA
TGTGCCAGCAGCTTATATAGGTATGAGCAGTTCTTC | CASSLYRYEQFF | NA | TRBJ2-1 | TRBV13 | NA
TGTGCCAGCAGCTTAGGTCGGAACACTGAAGCTTTCTTT | CASSLGRNTEAFF | NA | TRBJ1-1 | TRBV11-2 | NA
TGTGCCAGCAGCTTAGAAGTTCCGGGGCCACAAGGAGGCTACACCTTC | CASSLEVPGPQGGYTF | NA | TRBJ1-2 | TRBV5-5 | NA
TGCGCCAGCAGCTTGGAAGGGACAGGGGTTAATTCACCCCTCCACTTT | CASSLEGTGVNSPLHF | TRBD1 | TRBJ1-6 | TRBV5-1 | once
TGTGCCAGCAGCTCCTACCTTGCACGCAAGCGGGGGGGCCACTACGAGCAGTACTTC | CASSSYLARKRGGHYEQYF | TRBD2 | TRBJ2-7 | TRBV11-2 | NA
TGTGCCACCAGCAGGACTGGCACTGAAGCTTTCTTT | CATSRTGTEAFF | NA | TRBJ1-1 | TRBV15 | NA
TGTGCCACCAGCAGAGATACCGTTTGGGCTGGTCAGCCCCAGCATTTT | CATSRDTVWAGQPQHF | NA | TRBJ1-5 | TRBV15 | NA
TGTGCCAGCAGCTCAACGACTAGCGGGGGTTATAATGAGCAGTTCTTC | CASSSTTSGGYNEQFF | TRBD2 | TRBJ2-1 | TRBV3-1/TRBV3-2 | NA
TGTGCCAGCAGTCCCGCTAGCGGGAGGGCCACCGGGGAGCTGTTTTTT | CASSPASGRATGELFF | TRBD2 | TRBJ2-2 | TRBV28 | NA
TGTGCCAGCAGCTTTCCCACGGAGGGGACAGCTTCCTACGAGCAGTACTTC | CASSFPTEGTASYEQYF | NA | TRBJ2-7 | TRBV7-9 | NA
TGTGCCAGCAGCTTCCGGACAGGTCCTTCCTACGAGCAGTACTTC | CASSFRTGPSYEQYF | TRBD1 | TRBJ2-7 | TRBV7-9 | NA
TGTGCCAGCAGCTTAATATCCCTACGCGGCAGGACTGTAACAGATACGCAGTATTTT | CASSLISLRGRTVTDTQYF | NA | TRBJ2-3 | TRBV7-9 | NA
TGTGCCAGCAGCTTGTTTGGGACAGCTCTTGAAGCTTTCTTT | CASSLFGTALEAFF | TRBD1 | TRBJ1-1 | TRBV5-5 | NA